This TCR beta chain was sequenced in a study of T cell responses to AZD1222 COVID-19 vaccine. In the case of this clone: The antigen is not known.

Repertoires were generated with immunoSEQ multiplex PCR, while TCRdb's copy carries only in-frame clones and drops some. The profile shows tens of thousands of clones, around nine tenths of them singletons. The CDR3 loop spans 13 amino acids. Germline lookup yields CDR1 MNHNY and CDR2 SVGAGI (reference sequence). The trim removed 4 bases at V and 12 bases at J, leaving 6 bases unmatched. Study-wide results and limits: Spike-wide vaccine-associated CD4 TCRs dominated at 160-218 and 743-854. The donors showed a predominance of white British ancestry and of females, with possible underestimation of clonal diversity.

This receptor was obtained from an adult in good health. The chain recombines TRBV6-6 with TRBJ2-1; 10 bases align to TRBD2. The sample here was peripheral blood, taken on day 0 of AZD1222 vaccination. The CDR3 loop reads CASSSPSGSGQFF. The CDR3 coding sequence is TGTGCCAGCAGTTCCCCTAGCGGGAGCGGGCAGTTCTTC.